A selection of T cell receptor beta chains follows, all from one sample in a study of shared clonotypes between healthy human individuals. Sequenced by immunoSEQ multiplex PCR; TCRdb stores in-frame clones only, minus some. This table has under 2.5 million clones, about nine tenths appearing once. The sequencing input was naive CD4+ T cells from PBMCs. The receptors shown here come from a man between 18 and 35 years old in good health. Some clones in this sample may be carry-over from other donors' samples. CDR3s include the opening cysteine and the closing phenylalanine or tryptophan. The D gene is left open where the match is weak. Only part of the rows carry a size: once, few, many, or a class if the clone is expanded.

TRBJ2-5 TRBV27 NA NA CASSLAGRGRETQYF TGTGCCAGCAGTTTGGCGGGTAGGGGTAGGGAGACCCAGTACTTC
TRBJ1-1 TRBV18 NA NA CASSPNDLALDTEAFF TGTGCCAGCTCACCAAATGACTTGGCCCTGGACACTGAAGCTTTCTTT
TRBJ2-3 TRBV6-7 TRBD1 NA CASPPGQGYTDTQYF TGTGCCAGCCCCCCGGGACAGGGGTACACAGATACGCAGTATTTT
TRBJ1-2 TRBV21-1 NA NA CASSKGRLTTANYGYTF TGTGCCAGCAGCAAAGGGAGATTGACAACCGCTAACTATGGCTACACCTTC
TRBJ2-5 TRBV11-2 TRBD2 NA CASSLVPTVGGETQYF TGTGCCAGCAGCTTAGTTCCGACGGTGGGAGGGGAGACCCAGTACTTC
TRBJ1-1 TRBV5-4 NA NA CASSTPGRQNTEAFF TGTGCCAGCAGCACTCCGGGACGGCAGAACACTGAAGCTTTCTTT
TRBJ1-2 TRBV7-2 NA NA CASSPIWARGNYGYTF TGTGCCAGCAGCCCCATCTGGGCAAGGGGTAACTATGGCTACACCTTC
TRBJ2-2 TRBV9 NA NA CASSGGQNTGELFF TGTGCCAGCAGCGGGGGACAGAACACCGGGGAGCTGTTTTTT
TRBJ2-7 TRBV27 TRBD2 NA CASSSTRLAFEKGDSYEQYF TGTGCCAGCAGTTCTACGAGACTAGCGTTTGAAAAAGGCGACTCCTACGAGCAGTACTTC
TRBJ1-3 TRBV7-2 TRBD1 once CASSRGTGTGNTIYF TGTGCCAGCAGCAGGGGGACAGGGACGGGAAACACCATATATTTT
TRBJ1-2 TRBV18 NA NA CASSPSGAYGYTF TGTGCCAGCTCACCATCCGGGGCCTATGGCTACACCTTC
TRBJ2-2 TRBV2 NA NA CASSVTVRGTGELFF TGTGCCAGCAGTGTAACGGTCAGGGGTACCGGGGAGCTGTTTTTT
TRBJ1-5 TRBV6-5 TRBD1 NA CASSTHRGGSQPQHF TGTGCCAGCAGCACCCACAGGGGAGGTAGTCAGCCCCAGCATTTT
TRBJ2-3 TRBV10-1 NA NA CASSRSRPSTDTQYF TGCGCCAGCTCCAGGAGCCGTCCTAGCACAGATACGCAGTATTTT
TRBJ2-7 TRBV29-1 NA NA CSARVAYEQYF TGCAGCGCTCGGGTCGCCTACGAGCAGTACTTC
TRBJ2-2 TRBV28 NA once CASSLITLVGRAGELFF TGTGCCAGCAGTTTAATAACACTCGTCGGTAGGGCGGGGGAGCTGTTTTTT
TRBJ2-1 TRBV30 NA NA CAWSRVAVVNEQFF TGTGCCTGGAGTCGGGTAGCAGTCGTTAATGAGCAGTTCTTC
TRBJ1-1 TRBV7-2 NA NA CASSLVYSSMNTEAFF TGTGCCAGCAGCTTAGTATACAGTTCGATGAACACTGAAGCTTTCTTT
TRBJ2-1 TRBV5-1 TRBD1 NA CASSPGGGGQGFEYDEQFF TGCGCCAGCAGCCCTGGTGGAGGCGGACAGGGGTTCGAGTATGATGAGCAGTTCTTC
TRBJ2-7 TRBV6-5 NA NA CASSNGIPSLYEQYF TGTGCCAGCAGTAACGGGATACCCTCGCTCTACGAGCAGTACTTC
TRBJ1-2 TRBV28 TRBD1 NA CASSFSISAGGNYGYTF TGTGCCAGCAGTTTTTCAATTTCGGCAGGGGGTAACTATGGCTACACCTTC